This T cell receptor (beta chain) was identified in a study of blood T cell repertoires in COVID-19. Generated by immunoSEQ multiplex PCR, the TCRdb table keeps only in-frame clones and is missing some. Here the sample spans approximately 93,000 clones, about nine tenths being singletons. This TCR was recovered from a man in his fifties or sixties with active or convalescent COVID-19. The material sequenced was peripheral blood.

DNA of the CDR3: TGTGCCAGCAGCAAAGAGGCCTACGAGCAGTACTTC. This gives the protein CASSKEAYEQYF. V usage is TRBV28 and J usage is TRBJ2-7; D unclear. Germline lookup yields CDR1 MDHEN and CDR2 SYDVKM. V lost 6 bases and J 2 bases, leaving 8 bases between the germline ends. The CDR3 runs 12 residues.